The clone carrying this T cell receptor (beta chain) was picked up a small number of times. The antigen is undetermined. This entry is derived from a study of T cell responses to AZD1222 COVID-19 vaccine. Trimming left V 1 base short and J 0 bases short, with 7 bases between. Germline CDR1 is LGHDT and CDR2 is YNNKEL (reference sequence). The CDR3 has 15 residues. The study's findings and limits: Following two doses of AZD1222, Spike-specific TCR breadth and depth rose. White British ancestry dominated among donors, who included more females, and clonal diversity was possibly underestimated. Across the whole spike, CD4 TCRs peaked at regions 160-218 and 743-854. The repertoires were collected only after the peak T cell response.

Data came from immunoSEQ multiplex PCR; TCRdb stores just in-frame clones and leaves some out. The sample contains about 120,000 clones, around 87% of which appear only once. The source was peripheral blood, collected on day 0 of AZD1222 vaccination. The source of this sequence is an adult in good health. The chain combines TRBV3-1 (or the pseudogene TRBV3-2) with TRBJ1-5; no reliable D call. Written as DNA, the CDR3 is TGTGCCAGCAGCCAAGTCCGAGATAGCAATCAGCCCCAGCATTTT. Residues: CASSQVRDSNQPQHF.